This T cell receptor beta chain was observed in a study of T cells in Graves' hyperthyroidism and ophthalmopathy. Study outcomes and limitations: The model forecast ophthalmopathy, anticipating it by a median around 6.5 months before onset.

Authors of the study amplified TCR beta CDR3 regions from RNA transcripts. With the HTBI primer set, the TCR CDR3 went through a first round of RT-PCR. TCRdb independently ran MiXCR on the multiplex PCR reads; one entry per CDR3 protein. The top ten hold around 30% of the sample, which has roughly 710,000 distinct CDR3 sequences, approximately 36% seen once. On this clonotype: The antigen is not known.

The V end lost 5 bases, the J end lost 1 base, and 12 bases lay between the germline ends. The germline gives CDR1 GTSNPN, CDR2 SVGIG (reference sequence). The CDR3 loop spans 13 amino acids. The chain has TRBV30 and TRBJ2-7; D tentatively reads TRBD1 or TRBD2 (5 bases each). This receptor was taken from a woman between 40 and 50 years old with Graves' hyperthyroidism. The sample was blood. The CDR3 reads CAWHRDLSYEQYF. CDR3 bases: TGTGCCTGGCACCGGGACCTATCCTACGAGCAGTACTTC.